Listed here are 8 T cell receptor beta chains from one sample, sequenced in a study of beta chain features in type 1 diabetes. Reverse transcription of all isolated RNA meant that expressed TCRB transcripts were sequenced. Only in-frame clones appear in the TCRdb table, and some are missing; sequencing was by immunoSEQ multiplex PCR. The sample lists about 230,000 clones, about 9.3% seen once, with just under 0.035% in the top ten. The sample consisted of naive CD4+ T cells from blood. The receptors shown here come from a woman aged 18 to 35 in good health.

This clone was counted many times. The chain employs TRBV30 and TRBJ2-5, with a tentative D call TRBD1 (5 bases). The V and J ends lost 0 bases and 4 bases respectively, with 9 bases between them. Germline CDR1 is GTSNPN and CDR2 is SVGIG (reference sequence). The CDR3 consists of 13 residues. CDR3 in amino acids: CAWSVDTRETQYF. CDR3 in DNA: TGTGCCTGGAGTGTGGACACAAGAGAGACCCAGTACTTC. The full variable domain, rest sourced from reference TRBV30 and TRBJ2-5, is SQTIHQWPATLVQPVGSPLSLECTVEGTSNPNLYWYRQAAGRGLQLLFYSVGIGQISSEVPQNLSASRPQDRQFILSSKKLLLSDSGFYLCAWSVDTRETQYFGPGTRLLVL.

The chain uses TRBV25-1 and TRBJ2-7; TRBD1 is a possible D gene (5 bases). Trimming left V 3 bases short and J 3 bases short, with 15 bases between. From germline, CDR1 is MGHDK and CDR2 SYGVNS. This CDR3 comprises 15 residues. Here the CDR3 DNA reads TGTGCCAGCAGTGATGGCGGCCTAACAGGCTACGAGCAGTACTTC. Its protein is CASSDGGLTGYEQYF.

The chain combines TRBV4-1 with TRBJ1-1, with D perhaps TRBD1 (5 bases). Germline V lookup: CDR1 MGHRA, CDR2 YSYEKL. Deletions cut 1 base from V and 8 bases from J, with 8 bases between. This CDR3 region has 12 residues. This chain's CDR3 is CASSQANREAFF. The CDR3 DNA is TGCGCCAGCAGCCAAGCTAACAGGGAAGCTTTCTTT.

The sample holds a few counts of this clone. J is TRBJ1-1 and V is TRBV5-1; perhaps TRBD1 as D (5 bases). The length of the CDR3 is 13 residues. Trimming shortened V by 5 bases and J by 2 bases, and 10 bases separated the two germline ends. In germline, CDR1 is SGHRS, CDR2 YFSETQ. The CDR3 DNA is TGCGCCAGCAGGCGGGACCTAAACACTGAAGCTTTCTTT. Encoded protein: CASRRDLNTEAFF.

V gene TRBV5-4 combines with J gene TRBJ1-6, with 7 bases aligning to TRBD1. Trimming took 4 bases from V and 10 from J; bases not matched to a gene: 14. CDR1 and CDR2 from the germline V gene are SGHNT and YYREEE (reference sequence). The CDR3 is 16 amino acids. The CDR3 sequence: CASSGGRQGRESPLHF. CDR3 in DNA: TGTGCCAGCAGCGGGGGAAGACAGGGAAGAGAATCACCCCTCCACTTT. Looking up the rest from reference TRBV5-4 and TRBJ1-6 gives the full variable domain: ETGVTQSPTHLIKTRGQQVTLRCSSQSGHNTVSWYQQALGQGPQFIFQYYREEENGRGNFPPRFSGLQFPNYSSELNVNALELDDSALYLCASSGGRQGRESPLHFGNGTRLTVT.

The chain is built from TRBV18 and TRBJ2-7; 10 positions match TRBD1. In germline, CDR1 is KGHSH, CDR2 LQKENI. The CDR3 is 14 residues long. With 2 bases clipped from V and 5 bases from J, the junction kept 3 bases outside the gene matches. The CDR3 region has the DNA TGTGCCAGCTCACCAGGCGGGACAGGGGACGAGCAGTACTTC. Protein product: CASSPGGTGDEQYF.

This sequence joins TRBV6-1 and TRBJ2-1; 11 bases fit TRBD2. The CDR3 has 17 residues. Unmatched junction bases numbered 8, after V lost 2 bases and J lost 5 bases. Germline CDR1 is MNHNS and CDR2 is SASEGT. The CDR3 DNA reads TGTGCCAGCAGTGAACCGGCGGGACTAGCGGTGAACAATGAGCAGTTCTTC. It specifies CASSEPAGLAVNNEQFF.

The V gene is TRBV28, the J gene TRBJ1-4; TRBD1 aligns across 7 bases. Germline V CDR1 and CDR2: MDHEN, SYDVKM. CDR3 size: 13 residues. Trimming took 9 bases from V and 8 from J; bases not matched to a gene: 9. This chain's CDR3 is CASSQGTQEKLFF. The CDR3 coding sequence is TGTGCCAGTTCACAGGGGACTCAGGAAAAACTGTTTTTT.